Here is one T cell receptor (beta chain) with its context. Cohorts were determined from participant-reported clinical history. The data were taken from a study of blood T cell repertoires in COVID-19. Overall study: COVID-19 samples from acute and convalescent phases originated in the United States, Italy and Spain. Sources were T cells, B-cell-depleted T cells, or PBMCs; the material itself was cDNA or gDNA.

V was trimmed by 4 bases and J by 4 bases, leaving 16 bases between them. Germline loops: CDR1 LGHDT, CDR2 YNNKEL (reference sequence). The CDR3 has 15 residues. Authors' data handling: Estimated nucleated cell counts came from reference gene primer amplification. This table comes from immunoSEQ multiplex PCR, and its TCRdb copy is limited to in-frame clones, with some not included. V, J and clone size are those of that table, while D and trimming were read from the DNA. The sample consists of approximately 180,000 clones, more than 65% of them appearing once. The genes are TRBV3-1 (or the pseudogene TRBV3-2) and TRBJ1-1, with D possibly TRBD1 on 6 matching bases. The TCR sequence derives from a woman in her forties or fifties with acute COVID-19. Sequencing was carried out using PBMCs or T cells enriched from blood (not recorded which). The CDR3 DNA reads TGTGCCAGCAGCCCACAGGGCGGCCAGGGCACTGAAGCTTTCTTT. Translating it yields CASSPQGGQGTEAFF.